This T cell receptor (beta chain) was captured by sequencing in a study of T cell changes during pregnancy in multiple sclerosis. The V and J ends lost 2 bases and 4 bases respectively, with 14 bases between them. Germline values: CDR1 MGHRA, CDR2 YSYEKL. This CDR3 region has 15 residues. Generated by immunoSEQ multiplex PCR, the TCRdb table keeps only in-frame clones and is missing some. Of roughly 40,000 clones in the sample, roughly 90% are singletons; the top ten hold approximately 12%. The J gene is TRBJ2-5, the V gene TRBV4-1; tentative D call: TRBD1 (6 bases). This TCR was recovered from a female donor with multiple sclerosis, enrolled in a pregnancy study. Sample: CD8+ T cells from peripheral blood mononuclear cells, taken in the first trimester of pregnancy. The CDR3 here is CASSQTQGLGETQYF. In nucleotides, the CDR3 is TGCGCCAGCAGCCAAACACAGGGATTGGGAGAGACCCAGTACTTC.